This T cell receptor beta chain was captured by sequencing in a study of T-cell memory formation after mild COVID-19 (dated by TCRdb to the early 2020s). Regarding the research as a whole: TCR sequence clusters from the two donors were largely donor specific. In a couple of donors, T-cell clones that expanded and contracted after mild COVID-19 were tracked by sequencing TCRalpha and TCRbeta repertoires over time. Two young, previously healthy adult volunteers, one female and one male, were included in the cohort. Broader findings and caveats from the paper: Contracting CD4+ clones were found mainly in CM and EM memory subsets, while CD8+ clones were enriched in EMRA. Clones that contracted from day 15 to 85 showed balanced CD4/CD8 phenotypes, whereas a second wave of clones that expanded from day 15 to 37 leaned towards CD4+. Some responding clones were found in pre-infection memory, which suggests that pre-existing cross-reactive memory T cells took part in the SARS-CoV-2 response. The study covered only a couple of mild cases, and larger cohorts including severe cases with pre-infection samples were considered necessary. Whether the second-wave clones peaking on day 37 were SARS-CoV-2 specific was not confirmed.

PBMCs were isolated by Ficoll-Paque density gradient centrifugation. TCRdb records Illumina NovaSeq 6000 as the sequencer. Using 5'RACE with constant-segment primers, TCRalpha and TCRbeta cDNA libraries were constructed, with sample barcodes and unique molecular identifiers added in the process. RNA was extracted from every sample with Trizol reagent. Libraries were amplified in two PCR steps, with a second sample barcode and Illumina TruSeq adapters added in the second step. Libraries were sequenced on an Illumina NovaSeq with 2 x 150 bp paired-end reads. As for the original processing: Demultiplexing of reads and collapsing into UMI-guided consensus sequences were performed with migec v1.2.7. Using mixcr v2.1.11, UMI consensuses were aligned to TRA and TRB V and J templates and then assembled into clonotypes. A clonotype was counted as expanded or contracted only when both edgeR and NoisET called the clonotype significant, with the noise models trained on biological replicates. For edgeR calls, a false discovery rate-adjusted p below 0.01 and a log2 fold-change threshold of 1 were applied. As an exploratory analysis of dynamics, PCA with hierarchical clustering was applied to max-normalized trajectories of the 1000 most abundant clonotypes. Each responding clone was given a CD4 or CD8 phenotype based on the CD4+ and CD8+ repertoires, which had been sequenced separately. In TCRdb, the public reads were trimmed at Q25 with fastp and aligned with MiXCR, with productive beta chains retained. CDR3 protein duplicates are merged, each entry listing the most common genes and DNA. The V and J calls were not made by the authors but by TCRdb's processing. The table for this sample lists 450,000 to 700,000 distinct CDR3 sequences; under 20% of them were counted only once. Around 12% of the sample goes to the ten largest clones.

On this clonotype: What antigen it recognizes has not been identified. No base-level quality is on record; no much larger clone is a single base apart.

The germline V gene (reference sequence) yields LGHDT for CDR1 and YNNKEL for CDR2. The CDR3 covers 14 residues, taking in both the cysteine and the phenylalanine. Only the CDR3 portion is preserved as DNA: 42 bases, with reading frame beginning at the first base. Trimming takes 3 bases off V and 5 bases off J; junction bases not matched to a gene: 5. The sequenced sample was PBMCs or a T cell subset sorted from them (not recorded which). The chain was built from TRBV3-1 and TRBJ1-1, and 8 junctional nucleotides match TRBD1. This sequence originates from an adult woman who had mild COVID-19 (a few samples of this study predate the infection). The sample titles of this study are shuffled in the database, so cell type and time point are left out; the donor was told from shared clones. Here is the DNA: TGTGCCAGCAGCCACGTCGACAGGGGTACTGAAGCTTTCTTT. This translates into CASSHVDRGTEAFF.